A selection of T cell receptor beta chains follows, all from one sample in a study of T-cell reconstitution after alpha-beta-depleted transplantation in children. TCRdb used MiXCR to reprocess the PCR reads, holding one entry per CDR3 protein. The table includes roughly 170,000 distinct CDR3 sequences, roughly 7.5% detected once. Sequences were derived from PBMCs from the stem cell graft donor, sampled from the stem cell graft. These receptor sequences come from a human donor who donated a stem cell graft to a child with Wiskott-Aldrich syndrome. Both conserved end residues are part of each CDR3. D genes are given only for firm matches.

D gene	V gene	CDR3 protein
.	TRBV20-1	CSARDPHLSYNSPLHF
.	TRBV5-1	CASSQAPTGSNQPQHF
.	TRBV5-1	CASSLDPNPSSYNEQFF
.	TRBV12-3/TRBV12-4	CASSLGQEAFF
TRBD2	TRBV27	CASTRVLAGGPLETQYF
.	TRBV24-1	CATSDPRMGPNTEAFF
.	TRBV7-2	CASSPGLRGEQYF
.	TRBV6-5	CASSLRQMYEQYF
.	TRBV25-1	CASSESRVGELFF
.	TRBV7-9	CASSFLVNTGELFF
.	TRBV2	CASRGGPAVDQPQHF
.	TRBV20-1	CSAEMRGRAFF
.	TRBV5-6	CASSLVPGGLNEQFF
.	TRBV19	CASSILRTGLSEQYF
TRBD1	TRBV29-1	CSVGGGTGGNQPQHF
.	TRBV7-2	CASSLLWAGDGEQYF
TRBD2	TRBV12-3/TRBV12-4	CASRTQAGAGETQYF
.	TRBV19	CASAIGSDTQYF
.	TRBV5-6	CASSLLVDPTGELFF
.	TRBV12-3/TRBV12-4	CASSLMGDRQETQYF
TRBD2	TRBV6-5	CASSYSPLSGIYNEQFF
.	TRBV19	CATTAGRGEQYGYTF
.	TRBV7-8	CASSLARLSGEKLFF
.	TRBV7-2	CASSPTGTPSDGYTF
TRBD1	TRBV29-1	CSVDRGLDEQYF
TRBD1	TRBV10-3	CATKTGEANQPQHF
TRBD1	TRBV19	CASSIRGTGISLF
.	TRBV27	CASTRQGSGIYEQYF
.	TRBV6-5	CASSYSLTANSPLHF
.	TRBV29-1	CSVGPLGRLSTQYF
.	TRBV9	CASSVGLGVVIVGTDTQYF
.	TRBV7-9	CASSSPAEGYTF
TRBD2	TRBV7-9	CASSGTSGGHAKTQYF
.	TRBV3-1	CASSRGGYGELFF
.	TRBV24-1	CATSLSGFQQETQYF
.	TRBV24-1	CATSDYISGDEQFF
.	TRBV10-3	CAISDVRSSYNEQFF
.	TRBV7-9	CASRPTVNTEAFF
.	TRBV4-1	CASSQDVQNIISYNEQFF
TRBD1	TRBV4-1	CASSQEGSRGLSYNSPLHF
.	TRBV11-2	CASSLAATRDQATEAFF
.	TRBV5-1	CASSFGPTTNEKLFF
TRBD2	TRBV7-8	CASRRGLAGGGDTQYF
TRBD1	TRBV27	CASSGTGGFGYTF
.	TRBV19	CASSRHPTGQETQYF
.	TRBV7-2	CASRGGGHYNEQFF
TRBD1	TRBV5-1	CASSLDRGLYGYTF
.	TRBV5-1	CASSLEGLFTDTQYF
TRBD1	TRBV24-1	CATGAGGSKDTQYF
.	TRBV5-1	CASSPDGEVWEQYF
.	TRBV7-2	CASSPRQAVAYEQYF
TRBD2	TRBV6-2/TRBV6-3	CASSMLAGGSLYYNEQFF
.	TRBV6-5	CASSYRQLGVYGYTF